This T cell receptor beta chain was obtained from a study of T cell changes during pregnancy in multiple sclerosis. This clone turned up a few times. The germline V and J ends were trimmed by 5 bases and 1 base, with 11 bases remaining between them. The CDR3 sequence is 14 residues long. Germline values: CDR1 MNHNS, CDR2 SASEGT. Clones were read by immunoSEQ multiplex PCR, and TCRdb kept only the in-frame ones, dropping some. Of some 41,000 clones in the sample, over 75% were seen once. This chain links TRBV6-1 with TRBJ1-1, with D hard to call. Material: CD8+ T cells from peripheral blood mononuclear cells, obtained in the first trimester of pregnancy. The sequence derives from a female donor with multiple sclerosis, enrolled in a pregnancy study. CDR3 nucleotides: TGTGCCAGCAGTCAGCGGGCAGAGAACACTGAAGCTTTCTTT. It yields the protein CASSQRAENTEAFF.